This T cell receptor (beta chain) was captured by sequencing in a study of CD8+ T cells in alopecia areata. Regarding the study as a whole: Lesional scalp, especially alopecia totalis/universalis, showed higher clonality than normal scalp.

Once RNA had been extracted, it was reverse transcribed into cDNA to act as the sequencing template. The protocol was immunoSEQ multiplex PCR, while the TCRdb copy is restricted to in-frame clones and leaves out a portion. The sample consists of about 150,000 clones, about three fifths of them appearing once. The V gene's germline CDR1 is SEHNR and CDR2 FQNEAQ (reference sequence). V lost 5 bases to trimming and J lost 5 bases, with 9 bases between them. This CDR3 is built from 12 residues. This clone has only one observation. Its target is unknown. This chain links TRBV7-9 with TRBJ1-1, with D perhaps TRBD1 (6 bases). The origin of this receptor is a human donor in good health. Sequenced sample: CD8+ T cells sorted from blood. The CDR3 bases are TGTGCCAGCAGCAAGGGGGGAACTGAAGCTTTCTTT. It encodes CASSKGGTEAFF.